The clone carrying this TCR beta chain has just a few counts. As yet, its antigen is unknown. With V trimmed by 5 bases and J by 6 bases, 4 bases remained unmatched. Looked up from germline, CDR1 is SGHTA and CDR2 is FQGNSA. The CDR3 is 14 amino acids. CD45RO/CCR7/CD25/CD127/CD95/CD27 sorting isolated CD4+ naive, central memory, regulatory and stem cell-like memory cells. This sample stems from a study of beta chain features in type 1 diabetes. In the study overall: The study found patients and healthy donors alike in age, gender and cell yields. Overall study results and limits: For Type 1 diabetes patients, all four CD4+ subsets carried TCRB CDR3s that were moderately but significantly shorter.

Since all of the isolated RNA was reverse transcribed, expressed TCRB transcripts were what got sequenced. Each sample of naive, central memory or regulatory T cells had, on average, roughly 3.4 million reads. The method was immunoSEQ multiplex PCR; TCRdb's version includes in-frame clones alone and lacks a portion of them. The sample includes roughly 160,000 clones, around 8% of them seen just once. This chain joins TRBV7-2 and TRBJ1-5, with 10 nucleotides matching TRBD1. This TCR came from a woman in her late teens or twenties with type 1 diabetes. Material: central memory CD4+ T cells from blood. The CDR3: CASSDRDRGQPQHF. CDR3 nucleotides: TGTGCCAGCAGCGACCGGGACAGGGGTCAGCCCCAGCATTTT.